The 18 T cell receptor beta chains listed next were all sequenced from one sample in a study of blood T cells in healthy people across ages. The use of a sample-barcoded 5' primer and a J-beta primer mix characterized a second PCR of roughly 6 to 12 cycles. TCRdb redid the calling of the 5' RACE reads with MiXCR, one entry per CDR3 protein. The sample has around 500,000 distinct CDR3 sequences; around 27% are singletons. These data also formed part of another study, on T cells of mothers and their children.

Specimen: blood. The source is a boy aged 2 to 10 in good health.

The V and J genes are TRBV5-5 and TRBJ2-5, with TRBD2 matching over 9 bases. After removal of 5 bases from V and 4 bases from J, the junction contained 12 bases not matched to a gene. Germline V gene data show CDR1 as SGHKS and CDR2 as YYEKEE (reference sequence). The CDR3 has 16 amino acids. The CDR3, as DNA: TGTGCCAGCAGTCTCGTCGCTAGCGGGATTCGAGAGACCCAGTACTTC. Protein product: CASSLVASGIRETQYF.

V and J are TRBV7-9 and TRBJ2-3; D gene uncertain. The CDR3 sequence is 15 residues long. Trimming stripped 6 bases from V and 4 bases from J, with 17 bases between. Germline CDR1 and CDR2: SEHNR and FQNEAQ (reference sequence). This CDR3 reads CASSPVRLNADTQYF. CDR3 DNA sequence: TGTGCCAGCAGTCCTGTTCGCCTAAACGCAGATACGCAGTATTTT. The variable domain in full, completed from reference TRBV7-9 and TRBJ2-3, reads DTGVSQNPRHKITKRGQNVTFRCDPISEHNRLYWYRQTLGQGPEFLTYFQNEAQLEKSRLLSDRFSAERPKGSFSTLEIQRTEQGDSAMYLCASSPVRLNADTQYFGPGTRLTVL.

The CDR3 DNA sequence: TGCAGTGCTAGCGGACGGCCCTACGAGCAGTACTTC. As protein: CSASGRPYEQYF. The chain combines TRBV20-1 with TRBJ2-7, with no clear D. Germline-derived CDR1 and CDR2 are DFQATT and SNEGSKA (reference sequence). The CDR3 has 12 amino acids. Trimming shortened V by 3 bases and J by 2 bases, and 8 bases separated the two germline ends.

In regard to this clonotype: The junction and the germline gene differ at one end; a read error may be behind it. The V and J genes are TRBV7-6 and TRBJ1-4; tentatively, D is TRBD1 (5 bases). Per the germline V gene, CDR1 is SGHVS and CDR2 is FNYEAQ. The CDR3 covers 14 residues. The CDR3 sequence: CASSPGTADEKLFF. DNA for the CDR3: TGTGCCAGCAGCCCCGGGACGGCTGATGAAAAGCTGTTTTTT.

This clonotype was seen a handful of times. In nucleotides, the CDR3 is TGTGCCAGCAGGGACCTTAGGGAAAAACTGTTTTTT. It encodes CASRDLREKLFF. The chain joins TRBV7-9 to TRBJ1-4; D uncertain. CDR3 length: 12 residues. Trimming took 6 bases from V and 8 from J, leaving 10 bases between them. The germline V gene encodes CDR1 SEHNR and CDR2 FQNEAQ (reference sequence).

The chain employs TRBV7-9 and TRBJ1-6; 8 bases line up with TRBD1. The CDR3 length is 16 residues. CDR1 and CDR2 (germline): SEHNR, FQNEAQ (reference sequence). Trimming removed 6 bases from V and 1 base from J; junction bases left unmatched: 5. Written as DNA, the CDR3 is TGTGCCAGCAGACCTGACAGGGGATCCTATAATTCACCCCTCCACTTT. Encoded protein: CASRPDRGSYNSPLHF. Using reference TRBV7-9 and TRBJ1-6 for the parts outside the CDR3, the full variable domain is DTGVSQNPRHKITKRGQNVTFRCDPISEHNRLYWYRQTLGQGPEFLTYFQNEAQLEKSRLLSDRFSAERPKGSFSTLEIQRTEQGDSAMYLCASRPDRGSYNSPLHFGNGTRLTVT.

This chain links TRBV30 with TRBJ1-4; 8 positions agree with TRBD1. The CDR3 sequence is 16 residues long. Per germline, CDR1 GTSNPN and CDR2 SVGIG (reference sequence). The ends lost 1 base at V and 4 bases at J; junction bases unmatched: 8. The CDR3 region is CAWSALRQGINEKLFF. Written as DNA, the CDR3 is TGTGCCTGGAGTGCGCTTCGACAGGGGATTAATGAAAAACTGTTTTTT.

The chain joins TRBV29-1 to TRBJ2-7; D is unclear. Per the germline V gene, CDR1 is SQVTM and CDR2 is ANQGSEA. The V end was cut by 0 bases, the J end by 2 bases, with 14 bases between. The CDR3 has 15 residues. DNA of the CDR3: TGCAGCGTTGAAGAGGGCGCGATCGGTACCTACGAGCAGTACTTC. Its protein product is CSVEEGAIGTYEQYF.

The sample holds a few counts of this clonotype. The gene calls are TRBV20-1 and TRBJ2-7; D is uncertain. This CDR3 region has 15 residues. Germline assignment: CDR1 DFQATT and CDR2 SNEGSKA (reference sequence). Trimming took 5 bases from V and 5 from J, leaving 22 bases between them. In DNA, the CDR3 is TGCAGTGCTGCGCCCCGCACGCACTCGGAGCACGAGCAGTACTTC. This sequence encodes CSAAPRTHSEHEQYF.

This clonotype came up a few times. The rearrangement uses TRBV9 and TRBJ2-5, with D possibly called TRBD1 or TRBD2 (5 bases each). The length of the CDR3 is 15 residues. V was shortened by 0 bases and J by 0 bases, with 9 bases between the two germline ends. CDR1 is SGDLS, CDR2 YYNGEE, per germline. The CDR3, as DNA: TGTGCCAGCAGCGTAGGGGGGTACAACCAAGAGACCCAGTACTTC. This codes for CASSVGGYNQETQYF.

This clonotype was counted only a few times. V is TRBV25-1 and J is TRBJ2-2; possible D gene TRBD2, 6 bases. The ends were cut back, 3 bases at V and 1 base at J, with 15 bases in the middle. The germline V gene has CDR1 MGHDK and CDR2 SYGVNS. The CDR3 is 17 residues long. The CDR3 nucleotides are TGTGCCAGCAGTGACAAGCTCGGGGGAGAGAACACCGGGGAGCTGTTTTTT. Its translation: CASSDKLGGENTGELFF.

This clonotype occurred a few times. This chain links TRBV3-1 with TRBJ1-3; D is unclear. Trimming removed 1 base from V and 1 base from J, with 11 bases in between. This CDR3 has 16 amino acids. Germline assignment: CDR1 LGHDT and CDR2 YNNKEL (reference sequence). The CDR3 region has the DNA TGTGCCAGCAGCCAAGTCTCTTGGAGGTCTGGAAACACCATATATTTT. This codes for CASSQVSWRSGNTIYF.

This clonotype has only a few counts. The chain uses TRBV12-3 or TRBV12-4 and TRBJ2-7; the D gene is possibly TRBD1 (6 bases). There are 15 residues in the CDR3. Trimming left V 5 bases short and J 4 bases short, with 18 bases between. The CDR3 loop is CASSTGTPGIYEQYF. The CDR3 coding sequence is TGTGCCAGCAGTACCGGGACACCGGGTATATACGAGCAGTACTTC.

This chain uses TRBV7-6 with TRBJ2-5, with 7 nucleotides matching TRBD2. In germline, CDR1 is SGHVS, CDR2 FNYEAQ. The ends lost 10 bases at V and 4 bases at J; junction bases unmatched: 9. This CDR3 spans 13 amino acids. The CDR3 sequence: CATLDSGGETQYF. As DNA, the CDR3 is TGTGCCACGCTGGACTCGGGGGGAGAGACCCAGTACTTC. The full variable domain, with the rest looked up from reference TRBV7-6 and TRBJ2-5, is GAGVSQSPRYKVTKRGQDVALRCDPISGHVSLYWYRQALGQGPEFLTYFNYEAQQDKSGLPNDRFSAERPEGSISTLTIQRTEQRDSAMYRCATLDSGGETQYFGPGTRLLVL.

In this sample, this clonotype turned up many times. V is TRBV12-3 or TRBV12-4 and J is TRBJ2-3, with D possibly TRBD2 on 5 matching bases. V was shortened by 3 bases and J by 2 bases, with 15 bases between the two germline ends. This CDR3 is 16 amino acids long. The CDR3 bases are TGTGCCAGCAGTTTCTCGGCGGGCGAGCTCACAGATACGCAGTATTTT. Protein: CASSFSAGELTDTQYF.

In this sample, this clonotype turned up a few times. The chain couples TRBV11-2 to TRBJ2-5, with D perhaps TRBD2 (5 bases). The J call is doubtful: the DNA matches TRBJ2-1 better. CDR1 and CDR2 (germline): SGHAT, FQNNGV. CDR3 length: 11 residues. Here the CDR3 DNA reads TGTGCCAGCAGCACAACGGGGGAGCAGTTCTTC. Amino acids: CASSTTGEQFF.

This sequence joins TRBV14 and TRBJ2-5; 9 bases match TRBD1. The tail of the sequence fits TRBJ2-1 better, so the J call may be wrong. This CDR3 contains 16 residues. In germline, CDR1 is SGHDN, CDR2 FVKESK. The CDR3 protein is CASSPSGTGSGNEQFF. Here the CDR3 DNA reads TGTGCCAGCAGCCCCTCCGGGACAGGGTCGGGCAATGAGCAGTTCTTC.

The chain has TRBV25-1 and TRBJ2-2; tentative D call: TRBD2 (7 bases). Germline CDR1 reads MGHDK; CDR2 reads SYGVNS. V gave up 1 base and J gave up 6 bases, with 9 bases separating them. There are 14 residues in the CDR3. This CDR3 reads CASSESGGAGELFF. The CDR3, as DNA: TGTGCCAGCAGTGAATCGGGGGGCGCCGGGGAGCTGTTTTTT.